The 30 T cell receptor beta chains below were found in one sample sequenced in a study of regulatory T cells in long-lasting Graves disease. Through Arm-PCR of CDR3 regions and iRepertoire HTBI primers, TCR beta libraries were built. TCRdb analysed the multiplex PCR reads with MiXCR anew, one entry per CDR3 protein. The sample includes about 290,000 distinct CDR3 sequences, more than 20% seen only once; the top ten take 45% to 70%. Documented time point: persistent/refractory GD, antithyroid drugs over 5 years with positive TRAb. PBMC RNA was the source of the TCR library. This specimen was peripheral blood mononuclear cells (PBMCs), taken when the disease was refractory, from a patient treated with antithyroid drugs. Every receptor here comes from a female donor with Graves disease.

The chain links TRBV29-1 to TRBJ2-1, with unresolved D. CDR3 length: 12 amino acids. Between the trimmed V and J ends, which lost 0 bases and 7 bases, there was a span of 7 bases. The germline gives CDR1 SQVTM, CDR2 ANQGSEA. CDR3 sequence: CSVEDLWNEQFF. CDR3 in DNA: TGCAGCGTTGAAGATCTGTGGAATGAGCAGTTCTTC.

This clonotype came up many times. V and J are TRBV29-1 and TRBJ1-2, with no clear D. V was pared by 2 bases and J by 0 bases, with 1 base between. Germline V gene data show CDR1 as SQVTM and CDR2 as ANQGSEA. There are 11 residues in the CDR3. The CDR3 bases are TGCAGCGTTGAAACTAACTATGGCTACACCTTC. This encodes CSVETNYGYTF. The complete variable domain, with remaining parts taken from reference TRBV29-1 and TRBJ1-2, reads SAVISQKPSRDICQRGTSLTIQCQVDSQVTMMFWYRQQPGQSLTLIATANQGSEATYESGFVIDKFPISRPNLTFSTLTVSNMSPEDSSIYLCSVETNYGYTFGSGTRLTVV.

The chain joins TRBV2 to TRBJ2-3; D not certain. In germline, CDR1 is SNHLY, CDR2 FYNNEI. This CDR3 spans 10 amino acids. V dropped 8 bases and J dropped 8 bases, with 8 bases sitting between them. This CDR3 is CASRGLTQYF. The CDR3 DNA reads as TGTGCCAGCCGTGGCCTTACGCAGTATTTT.

This clonotype was observed at least ten times. The rearrangement uses TRBV3-1 and TRBJ2-7, with 14 nucleotides matching TRBD2. V shed 3 bases, J shed 2 bases, and the junction held 0 bases outside the gene matches. There are 15 residues in the CDR3. CDR1 LGHDT and CDR2 YNNKEL come from the germline V gene (reference sequence). Here the CDR3 reads CASSQGLAGAYEQYF. The CDR3 nucleotides are TGTGCCAGCAGCCAGGGACTAGCGGGAGCCTACGAGCAGTACTTC.

This clonotype was picked up many times. The J gene is TRBJ1-2, the V gene TRBV10-2, with a weak D call TRBD1 (5 bases). There are 14 residues in the CDR3. Germline V gives CDR1 WSHSY, CDR2 SAAADI. The V end was cut by 3 bases, the J end by 2 bases, with 10 bases between. CDR3 sequence: CASSETGTNYGYTF. In DNA form, the CDR3 reads TGCGCCAGCAGTGAAACAGGAACAAACTATGGCTACACCTTC.

This clonotype was seen many times. The chain carries TRBV11-1 and TRBJ2-6, with 7 bases lining up with TRBD1. From germline, CDR1 is SGHAT and CDR2 FQDESV (reference sequence). Germline trimming cut 2 bases from V and 0 bases from J; bases unmatched to any gene: 7. The CDR3 sequence is 18 residues long. The CDR3 DNA reads as TGTGCCAGCAGCTTAAACAGGGGTTATTCCTCTGGGGCCAACGTCCTGACTTTC. Amino acid sequence: CASSLNRGYSSGANVLTF.

This clonotype was seen ten or more times. This chain connects TRBV20-1 to TRBJ2-7; no definite D call. V shed 6 bases and J shed 6 bases, with 18 bases lying between them. CDR3 length equals 13 residues. Looked up from germline, CDR1 is DFQATT and CDR2 is SNEGSKA (reference sequence). The CDR3 loop is CSAALTRMGEQYF. CDR3 DNA sequence: TGCAGTGCCGCTCTGACCAGGATGGGCGAGCAGTACTTC.

The rearrangement links TRBV19 to TRBJ1-1, with 7 nucleotides matching TRBD1. The V segment lost 8 bases and the J segment 4 bases; nucleotides outside the gene matches: 7. The germline CDR1 and CDR2 sequences are LNHDA and SQIVND (reference sequence). This CDR3 spans 13 amino acids. CDR3 DNA: TGTGCCAGTGTCGACAGGGTAGGCACTGAAGCTTTCTTT. As protein: CASVDRVGTEAFF.

The rearrangement links TRBV25-1 to TRBJ1-6; perhaps TRBD1 as D (5 bases). Trimming shortened V by 5 bases and J by 11 bases, and 16 bases separated the two germline ends. CDR3 length equals 14 residues. The germline V gene has CDR1 MGHDK and CDR2 SYGVNS. Here the CDR3 DNA reads TGTGCCAGCAGTCAGACGGGGGGGGGGACACCCCTCCACTTT. Its translation: CASSQTGGGTPLHF.

In its sample, this clonotype was seen a few times. The J gene is TRBJ1-1, the V gene TRBV6-1; tentative D call: TRBD1 (5 bases). Germline V lookup: CDR1 MNHNS, CDR2 SASEGT. This CDR3 spans 14 amino acids. V lost 5 bases and J 4 bases, leaving 14 bases between the germline ends. The CDR3 DNA is TGTGCCAGCAGTCCCCCTGGGGGGGGCACTGAAGCTTTCTTT. Translation: CASSPPGGGTEAFF.

This clonotype has a count of ten or more. The chain has TRBV3-1 and TRBJ2-7; TRBD2 is a possible D gene (7 bases). V was clipped by 2 bases and J by 5 bases, with 10 bases between them. Germline CDR1 and CDR2: LGHDT and YNNKEL (reference sequence). The CDR3 has 13 residues. This CDR3 is CASSQRGGDEQYF. The CDR3 coding sequence is TGTGCCAGCAGCCAAAGGGGGGGCGACGAGCAGTACTTC.

The J gene is TRBJ1-1, the V gene TRBV20-1, with no clear D. Per the germline V gene, CDR1 is DFQATT and CDR2 is SNEGSKA (reference sequence). The CDR3 is 14 residues long. Trimming took off 3 bases at V and 4 bases at J, with 15 bases between the two ends. CDR3 in DNA: TGCAGTGCTAGCGGGGATGGGTTGGGCACTGAAGCTTTCTTT. Protein: CSASGDGLGTEAFF.

The chain uses TRBV9 and TRBJ2-5; TRBD2 is a possible D gene (8 bases). This CDR3 has 15 amino acids. V shed 7 bases and J shed 4 bases, with 20 bases lying between them. Germline V gives CDR1 SGDLS, CDR2 YYNGEE. For the CDR3, the DNA is TGTGCCAGCTCACCAGGGGGACTAGTGGGAGAGACCCAGTACTTC. It is translated as CASSPGGLVGETQYF. Full variable domain (rest looked up from reference TRBV9 and TRBJ2-5): DSGVTQTPKHLITATGQRVTLRCSPRSGDLSVYWYQQSLDQGLQFLIQYYNGEERAKGNILERFSAQQFPDLHSELNLSSLELGDSALYFCASSPGGLVGETQYFGPGTRLLVL.

This clonotype was seen repeatedly, ten times or more. The gene calls are TRBV5-1 and TRBJ1-1; unclear D gene. The germline V gene encodes CDR1 SGHRS and CDR2 YFSETQ. The CDR3 length is 14 residues. V lost 0 bases to trimming and J lost 1 base, with 7 bases between them. The CDR3, as DNA: TGCGCCAGCAGCTTGGCCCAGAGGAACACTGAAGCTTTCTTT. Its translation: CASSLAQRNTEAFF.

This clonotype was recorded a few times. The chain carries TRBV7-9 and TRBJ1-1, with TRBD1 as a possible D gene (6 bases). This CDR3 region has 12 residues. CDR1 and CDR2 (germline): SEHNR, FQNEAQ (reference sequence). The V and J ends lost 5 bases and 10 bases respectively, with 14 bases between them. CDR3 loop: CASSHDGGPAFF. As DNA, the CDR3 is TGTGCCAGCAGCCACGACGGGGGGCCAGCTTTCTTT.

As for this clonotype: With a much larger clone just one base away, this may be a read error. The rearrangement joins TRBV28 to TRBJ1-1; possible D gene TRBD1, 6 bases. Germline CDR1 is MDHEN and CDR2 is SYDVKM. The length of the CDR3 is 16 residues. With 3 bases removed from V and 4 bases from J, the gap between germline ends came to 18 bases. In nucleotides, the CDR3 is TGTGCCAGCAGTTTTGGTGTCGGGGACATGAGCACTGAAGCTTTCTTT. It specifies CASSFGVGDMSTEAFF.

The sample holds many counts of this clonotype. CDR3 bases: TGTGCCAGCAGCTTAGGGACTAGCGGCATCTACGAGCAGTACTTC. This codes for CASSLGTSGIYEQYF. The rearrangement uses TRBV7-2 and TRBJ2-7, with 10 bases that match TRBD2. This CDR3 has 15 amino acids. Trimming at V came to 1 base and at J to 3 bases, leaving 3 bases not matched to a gene. Germline values: CDR1 SGHTA, CDR2 FQGNSA.

This clonotype occurred many times. The chain joins TRBV6-2 or TRBV6-3 to TRBJ1-1, with TRBD1 matching 9 bases. CDR3 length equals 13 residues. Per the germline V gene, CDR1 is MNHEY and CDR2 is SVGEGT. The J segment lost 4 bases and the V segment lost 5 bases, leaving 2 bases of the junction unmatched. The DNA for the CDR3 is TGTGCCAGCAGTACGGGACAGGGCACTGAAGCTTTCTTT. Its translation: CASSTGQGTEAFF.

The chain links TRBV7-9 to TRBJ2-5, with 9 bases fitting TRBD2. The CDR3 covers 16 residues. J lost 2 bases, V lost 3 bases, and 7 bases had no gene match. Germline CDR1 reads SEHNR; CDR2 reads FQNEAQ (reference sequence). The CDR3 DNA sequence: TGTGCCAGCAGCTTTAGTCTAGCGGGGCTACAAGAGACCCAGTACTTC. Its protein product is CASSFSLAGLQETQYF.

The rearrangement uses TRBV14 and TRBJ2-7; D remains ambiguous. This CDR3 spans 13 amino acids. V was trimmed by 0 bases and J by 6 bases, leaving 9 bases between them. Germline V gene lookup returns CDR1 SGHDN and CDR2 FVKESK. The CDR3 protein is CASSQDHGFEQYF. DNA for the CDR3: TGTGCCAGCAGCCAAGATCATGGGTTCGAGCAGTACTTC.

This sequence joins TRBV19 and TRBJ1-5, with TRBD1 matching over 10 bases. The CDR3 length is 13 residues. V lost 9 bases to trimming and J lost 10 bases; unmatched junction nucleotides: 9. Per germline, CDR1 LNHDA and CDR2 SQIVND (reference sequence). The CDR3 bases are TGTGCCAGCAGGCCGGGACAGGGGTTTCCCCAGCATTTT. The encoded protein is CASRPGQGFPQHF.

V gene TRBV4-2 combines with J gene TRBJ1-1; 9 bases line up with TRBD1. There are 16 residues in the CDR3. With V trimmed by 3 bases and J by 1 base, 6 bases remained unmatched. CDR1 and CDR2 (germline): LGHNA, YNFKEQ. The CDR3 sequence is CASSQTGQGTNTEAFF. CDR3 nucleotide sequence: TGTGCCAGCAGCCAGACAGGACAGGGGACGAACACTGAAGCTTTCTTT.

This sequence joins TRBV18 and TRBJ1-6, with D uncertain. The V end lost 2 bases, the J end lost 7 bases, and 12 bases lay between the germline ends. The CDR3 is 15 residues long. Germline CDR1 is KGHSH and CDR2 is LQKENI. CDR3 amino acids: CASSPYAGENSPLHF. The DNA for the CDR3 is TGTGCCAGCTCACCATATGCTGGGGAGAATTCACCCCTCCACTTT.

This clonotype was found many times. This chain connects TRBV27 to TRBJ2-5; TRBD2 agrees at 14 bases. The CDR3 extends over 17 amino acids. The V and J ends lost 3 bases and 3 bases, in that order; junction bases with no gene match: 6. The V gene's germline CDR1 is MNHEY and CDR2 SMNVEV (reference sequence). This CDR3 reads CASSFSWTSGRKETQYF. Written as DNA, the CDR3 is TGTGCCAGCAGTTTTTCTTGGACTAGCGGGAGGAAAGAGACCCAGTACTTC.

This clonotype has ten or more counts. This chain uses TRBV7-2 with TRBJ2-2; no reliable D call. CDR1 is SGHTA and CDR2 is FQGNSA in the germline V gene. V was trimmed by 4 bases and J by 1 base, leaving 13 bases between them. CDR3 length: 16 residues. CDR3 coding DNA: TGTGCCAGCAGCTGGTCAACGTCGGTGAACACCGGGGAGCTGTTTTTT. Its protein is CASSWSTSVNTGELFF.

This clonotype was detected ten times or more. The chain is built from TRBV12-3 or TRBV12-4 and TRBJ2-1; perhaps TRBD1 as D (6 bases). The CDR3 runs 13 residues. V was shortened by 7 bases and J by 7 bases, with 14 bases between the two germline ends. The chain's CDR3 is CASTTSQGNEQFF. The CDR3 coding sequence is TGTGCCAGCACAACTAGTCAGGGGAATGAGCAGTTCTTC.

This clonotype was recorded a few times. V usage is TRBV9 and J usage is TRBJ1-1; no firm D call. Trimming removed 4 bases at V and 0 bases at J, with 16 bases between. Germline assignment: CDR1 SGDLS and CDR2 YYNGEE. This CDR3 has 16 residues. CDR3 amino acids: CASSPPAGAMNTEAFF. The DNA of the CDR3 is TGTGCCAGCAGCCCCCCCGCAGGAGCCATGAACACTGAAGCTTTCTTT.

J is TRBJ2-3 and V is TRBV6-1; D is perhaps TRBD1 or TRBD2 (5 bases each). Deletions cut 6 bases from V and 6 bases from J, with 16 bases between. Looked up from germline, CDR1 is MNHNS and CDR2 is SASEGT. The CDR3 length is 14 residues. The CDR3 protein is CASRGVQGVDTQYF. CDR3 DNA sequence: TGTGCCAGCAGGGGGGTGCAAGGAGTGGATACGCAGTATTTT.

The sample holds a few counts of this clonotype. The J gene is TRBJ2-3, the V gene TRBV28; the D call may be TRBD1 or TRBD2 (6 bases each). V lost 4 bases to trimming and J lost 4 bases, with 12 bases between them. The germline gives CDR1 MDHEN, CDR2 SYDVKM. This CDR3 has 14 residues. The CDR3 DNA is TGTGCCAGCAGTTCTGGGGGGCCGGCAGATACGCAGTATTTT. Encoded protein: CASSSGGPADTQYF.

The gene calls are TRBV28 and TRBJ1-6; 7 bases are shared with TRBD1. The CDR3 totals 15 residues. The V gene's germline CDR1 is MDHEN and CDR2 SYDVKM. V was pared by 5 bases and J by 5 bases, with 6 bases of the junction left unmatched. This CDR3 is CASSPLGQNNSPLHF. CDR3 DNA: TGTGCCAGCAGTCCCCTGGGACAGAATAATTCACCCCTCCACTTT. Variable domain in full (rest from reference TRBV28 and TRBJ1-6): DVKVTQSSRYLVKRTGEKVFLECVQDMDHENMFWYRQDPGLGLRLIYFSYDVKMKEKGDIPEGYSVSREKKERFSLILESASTNQTSMYLCASSPLGQNNSPLHFGNGTRLTVT.